These 3 T cell receptor beta chains share one sample of origin, sequenced in a study of cytomegalovirus exposure and HLA in healthy donors. In the PCR, 60 Vbeta and 13 Jbeta primers were used. Some clones are missing from TCRdb's copy, which holds only in-frame ones; the method was immunoSEQ multiplex PCR. The table includes over 100,000 clones, around 82% detected once. Sequencing was performed on PBMCs. Receptors originate from a woman aged 40 to 50 in good health and CMV-seronegative.

The chain joins TRBV27 to TRBJ2-7; D may be TRBD2 (5 bases). Per the germline V gene, CDR1 is MNHEY and CDR2 is SMNVEV (reference sequence). V was pared by 8 bases and J by 5 bases, with 22 bases between. CDR3 size: 15 residues. CDR3 sequence: CASGNPRRLTNEQYF. CDR3 in DNA: TGTGCCAGCGGCAACCCCAGGAGGCTTACCAACGAGCAGTACTTC.

The chain's CDR3 is CASTPRGGSLDEQFF. CDR3 bases: TGTGCCAGCACCCCGCGGGGGGGATCGTTAGATGAGCAGTTCTTC. The V gene is TRBV6-4, the J gene TRBJ2-1, with 9 bases matching TRBD2. Looked up from germline, CDR1 is MRHNA and CDR2 is SNTAGT. CDR3 length equals 15 residues. Losses at the gene ends were 7 bases for V and 8 bases for J; bases not matched to a gene: 12.

The chain links TRBV7-2 to TRBJ2-5, with 9 bases identical to TRBD1. V shed 0 bases and J 5 bases; nucleotides not matched to a gene: 22. This CDR3 is built from 21 residues. The germline V gene encodes CDR1 SGHTA and CDR2 FQGNSA. The DNA for the CDR3 is TGTGCCAGCAGCTTAGCGTGTTTTCCGACTAAACAGGACAGGGGTAGGGAGACCCAGTACTTC. As protein: CASSLACFPTKQDRGRETQYF.